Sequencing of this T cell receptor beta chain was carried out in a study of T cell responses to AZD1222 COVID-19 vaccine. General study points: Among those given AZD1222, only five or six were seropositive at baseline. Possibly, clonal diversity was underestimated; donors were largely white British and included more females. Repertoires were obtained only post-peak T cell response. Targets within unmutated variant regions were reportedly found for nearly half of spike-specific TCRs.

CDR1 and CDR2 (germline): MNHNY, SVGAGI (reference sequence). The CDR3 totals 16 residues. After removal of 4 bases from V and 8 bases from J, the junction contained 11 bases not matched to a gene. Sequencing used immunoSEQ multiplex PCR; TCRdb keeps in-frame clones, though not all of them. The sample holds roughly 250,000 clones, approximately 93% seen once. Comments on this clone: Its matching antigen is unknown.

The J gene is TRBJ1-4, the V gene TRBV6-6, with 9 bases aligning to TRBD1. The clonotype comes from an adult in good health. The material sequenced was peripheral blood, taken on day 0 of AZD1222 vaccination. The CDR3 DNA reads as TGTGCCAGCAGTTTCACCCGGACAGGGGAGGGGGAAAAACTGTTTTTT. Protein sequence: CASSFTRTGEGEKLFF.